What follows describes a single T cell receptor beta chain. Its antigen is still unknown. The sample's time point: baseline, week 1 (first vaccination visit). Treatment: pre-vaccination baseline after standard-of-care therapy. Germline values: CDR1 SGHDT, CDR2 YYEEEE. The V end lost 4 bases, the J end lost 12 bases, and 22 bases lay between the germline ends. The length of the CDR3 is 14 residues. This sample is part of a study of a mutant IDH1 vaccine in newly diagnosed glioma. The study's findings and limits: Changes in the top peripheral T cell clonotypes seemingly had no bearing on pseudoprogression.

Sequenced by immunoSEQ multiplex PCR; TCRdb stores in-frame clones only, minus some. The table includes 75,000 to 100,000 clones, 70% to 90% detected once. The origin of this receptor is a woman in her fifties or sixties with glioma. The chain employs TRBV5-6 and TRBJ1-2, with D maybe TRBD1 (5 bases). Source: PBMCs, taken from a glioma patient treated with radiotherapy, temozolomide or both. CDR3: CASSPDYMTAGHTF. The CDR3 DNA follows: TGTGCCAGCAGCCCCGACTACATGACAGCAGGCCACACCTTC.